This TCR beta chain was recorded in a study of cytomegalovirus exposure and HLA in healthy donors. Points on this clone: Other nucleotide sequences from this sample produce the same CDR3.

The PCR ran on 60 Vbeta and 13 Jbeta primers. Original data processing: Later, an analysis found 80 million or so unique TCR beta chains, and roughly 10 million of these were shared. Profiling relied on immunoSEQ multiplex PCR, and the TCRdb table lists in-frame clones only, not all of them. That table is the source of V, J and clone size, and D and trimming were worked out from the DNA. The data hold 150,000 or so clones, with more than 70% observed a single time. Germline CDR1 SGHNT, CDR2 YENEEA. V was clipped by 2 bases and J by 4 bases, with 11 bases between them. This CDR3 region has 14 residues.

Sequences were obtained from PBMCs. The sequence came from a boy younger than 10 in good health and CMV-seronegative. The rearrangement joins TRBV11-3 to TRBJ1-1, with a tentative D call TRBD1 (6 bases). CDR3: CASSLTGYGTEAFF. CDR3 nucleotides: TGTGCCAGCAGCTTAACAGGGTATGGCACTGAAGCTTTCTTT.